A single T cell receptor beta chain is shown here with its context. This record belongs to a study of blood T cell repertoires in COVID-19. The J segment lost 10 bases and the V segment lost 4 bases, leaving 4 bases of the junction unmatched. This CDR3 contains 12 residues. The germline V gene encodes CDR1 SGHRS and CDR2 YFSETQ. Using immunoSEQ multiplex PCR, the repertoire was profiled, and TCRdb retains in-frame clones only, with some absent. This sample has 350,000 or so clones, with under 95% found just once. The receptor comes from a woman aged 25-40 years who had recovered from COVID-19. The sample was PBMCs or T cells enriched from blood (not recorded which). The chain employs TRBV5-1 and TRBJ2-1, with 8 positions matching TRBD1. Written as DNA, the CDR3 is TGCGCCAGCAGCGGACAGGGAGTCGAGCAGTTCTTC. This translates into CASSGQGVEQFF.